This TCR beta chain is drawn from a study of blood T cell repertoires in COVID-19. Study summary: There were acute and convalescent COVID-19 samples, and they came from the United States, Italy and Spain. Nucleic acid was either cDNA or gDNA, and it came from T cells, B-cell-depleted T cells, or PBMCs.

In the original workflow: Amplification from reference gene primers served as the basis for estimated nucleated cell counts. Generated by immunoSEQ multiplex PCR, the TCRdb table keeps only in-frame clones and is missing some. D and trimming were read from the DNA, whereas the V and J calls and clone size are those reported in that table. The top ten clones hold under 2% of a sample with 96,000 or so clones, more than 90% of them seen once. The CDR3 spans 19 residues. Trimming cost V 2 bases and J 0 bases, with 21 bases left between them. In germline, CDR1 is MNHEY, CDR2 SVGEGT. The origin of this receptor is a man aged 55 to 70 with acute or convalescent COVID-19. The rearrangement links TRBV6-2 or TRBV6-3 to TRBJ2-3; possible D gene TRBD1, 5 bases. Material for sequencing was peripheral blood. The CDR3 protein is CASSYPPGSEASSTDTQYF. CDR3 coding DNA: TGTGCCAGCAGTTACCCTCCAGGGTCTGAAGCTTCCAGCACAGATACGCAGTATTTT.